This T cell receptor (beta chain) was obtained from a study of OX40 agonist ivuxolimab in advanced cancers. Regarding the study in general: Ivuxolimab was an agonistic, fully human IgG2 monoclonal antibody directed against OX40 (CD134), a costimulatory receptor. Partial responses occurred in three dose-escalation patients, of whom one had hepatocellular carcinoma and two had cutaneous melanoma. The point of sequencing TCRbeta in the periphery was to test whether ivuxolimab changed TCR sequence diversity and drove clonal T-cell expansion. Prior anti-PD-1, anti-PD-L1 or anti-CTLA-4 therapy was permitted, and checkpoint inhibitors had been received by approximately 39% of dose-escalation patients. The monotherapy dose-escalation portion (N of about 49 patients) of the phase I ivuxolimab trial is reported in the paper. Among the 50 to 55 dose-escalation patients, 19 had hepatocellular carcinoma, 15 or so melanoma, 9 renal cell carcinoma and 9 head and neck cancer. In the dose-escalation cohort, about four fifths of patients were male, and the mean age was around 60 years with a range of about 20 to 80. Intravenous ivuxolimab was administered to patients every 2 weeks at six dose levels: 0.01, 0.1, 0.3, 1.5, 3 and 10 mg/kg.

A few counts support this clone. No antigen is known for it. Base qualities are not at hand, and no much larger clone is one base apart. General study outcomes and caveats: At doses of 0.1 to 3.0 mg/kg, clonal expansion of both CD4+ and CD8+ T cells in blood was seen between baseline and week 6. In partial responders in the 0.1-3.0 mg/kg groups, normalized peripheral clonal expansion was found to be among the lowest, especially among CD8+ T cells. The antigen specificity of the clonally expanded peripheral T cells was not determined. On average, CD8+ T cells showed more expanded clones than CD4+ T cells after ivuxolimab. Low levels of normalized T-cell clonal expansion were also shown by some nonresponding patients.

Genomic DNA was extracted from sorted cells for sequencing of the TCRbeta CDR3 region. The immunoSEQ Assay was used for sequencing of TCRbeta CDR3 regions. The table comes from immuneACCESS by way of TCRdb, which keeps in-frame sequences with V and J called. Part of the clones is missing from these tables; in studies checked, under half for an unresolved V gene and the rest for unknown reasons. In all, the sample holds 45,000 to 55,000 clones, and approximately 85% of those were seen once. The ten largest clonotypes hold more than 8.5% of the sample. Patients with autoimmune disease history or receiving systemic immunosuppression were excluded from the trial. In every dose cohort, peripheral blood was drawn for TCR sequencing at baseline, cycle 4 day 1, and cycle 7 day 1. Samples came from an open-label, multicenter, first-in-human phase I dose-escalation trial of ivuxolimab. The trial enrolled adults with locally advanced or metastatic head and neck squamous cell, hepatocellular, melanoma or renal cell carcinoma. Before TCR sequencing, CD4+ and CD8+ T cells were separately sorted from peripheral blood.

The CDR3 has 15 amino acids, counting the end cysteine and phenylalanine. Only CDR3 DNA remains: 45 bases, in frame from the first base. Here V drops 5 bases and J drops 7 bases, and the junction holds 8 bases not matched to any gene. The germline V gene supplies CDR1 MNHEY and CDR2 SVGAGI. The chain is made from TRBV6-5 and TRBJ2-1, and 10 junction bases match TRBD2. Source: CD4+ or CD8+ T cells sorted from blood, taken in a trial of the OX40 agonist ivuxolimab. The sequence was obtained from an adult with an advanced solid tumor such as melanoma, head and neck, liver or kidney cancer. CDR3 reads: CASSPSGRGENEQFF. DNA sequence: TGTGCCAGCAGTCCAAGCGGGAGGGGGGAAAATGAGCAGTTCTTC.